This TCR beta chain was recovered during a study of T cell repertoires in cytomegalovirus infection. Via MiXCR, TCRdb re-called the reads, giving one row per CDR3 protein. The data show about 680,000 distinct CDR3 sequences, roughly a quarter seen once. The CDR3 contains 15 residues. V was pared by 2 bases and J by 1 base, with 2 bases of the junction left unmatched. Germline V gene lookup returns CDR1 MNHEY and CDR2 SVGEGT. Material for sequencing was CD8+ T cells from PBMCs. The chain is built from TRBV6-2 or TRBV6-3 and TRBJ2-3, with 8 bases that match TRBD2. This TCR came from a human donor in good health (CMV status not recorded). Some clones in this sample may be carry-over from other donors' samples. The CDR3 DNA sequence: TGTGCCAGCAGTTACATCGGGGGGGGCACAGATACGCAGTATTTT. Amino acids: CASSYIGGGTDTQYF.